A selection of T cell receptor beta chains follows, all from one sample in a study of CD8 T cells in ankylosing spondylitis. TCRdb recomputed calls from the 5' RACE reads with MiXCR, one row per CDR3 protein. The table lists 25,000 to 30,000 distinct CDR3 sequences, roughly 8.6% of them singletons. The sequenced sample was blood. Source of these receptors: a male donor with ankylosing spondylitis or in good health (not recorded which). CDR3s include the opening cysteine and the closing phenylalanine or tryptophan. D genes are given only for firm matches. Clone size is given for some rows only: seen once, a few or many times, or a class if the clone is expanded.

j_call | clone_size | d_call | v_call | cdr3_length | cdr3_aa | cdr3_nt
TRBJ2-2 | many | TRBD2 | TRBV27 | 16 | CASSILAGRSTGELFF | TGTGCCAGCAGTATACTAGCGGGGAGATCCACCGGGGAGCTGTTTTTT
TRBJ2-1 | - | - | TRBV6-2/TRBV6-3 | 12 | CASSWGNNEQFF | TGTGCCAGCAGTTGGGGCAACAATGAGCAGTTCTTC
TRBJ2-7 | - | - | TRBV5-5 | 12 | CASSLVTYEQYF | TGTGCCAGCAGCTTGGTAACCTACGAGCAGTACTTC
TRBJ2-3 | - | - | TRBV12-3/TRBV12-4 | 13 | CASSSQNTDTQYF | TGTGCCAGCAGTTCCCAGAACACAGATACGCAGTATTTT
TRBJ2-5 | - | - | TRBV5-1 | 14 | CASSQEAGSETQYF | TGCGCCAGCAGCCAGGAGGCTGGTTCGGAGACCCAGTACTTC
TRBJ2-3 | medium-sized | - | TRBV4-3 | 15 | CASSQGGFGTDTQYF | TGCGCCAGCAGCCAAGGCGGTTTTGGCACAGATACGCAGTATTTT
TRBJ1-1 | - | - | TRBV19 | 15 | CASSPGDEGVTEAFF | TGTGCCAGTAGCCCGGGGGACGAGGGGGTCACTGAAGCTTTCTTT
TRBJ1-1 | few | - | TRBV28 | 16 | CASSTVGKYMNTEAFF | TGTGCCAGCAGCACCGTGGGAAAATACATGAACACTGAAGCTTTCTTT
TRBJ2-1 | many | - | TRBV6-2/TRBV6-3 | 13 | CASSYGTLNEQFF | TGTGCCAGCAGTTACGGGACGCTCAATGAGCAGTTCTTC
TRBJ2-3 | many | - | TRBV11-2 | 14 | CASSRDGYTDTQYF | TGTGCCAGCAGCAGGGACGGCTACACAGATACGCAGTATTTT
TRBJ2-5 | - | - | TRBV5-1 | 15 | CASSLESGIGETQYF | TGCGCCAGCAGCTTGGAATCAGGGATCGGTGAGACCCAGTACTTC
TRBJ2-2 | many | TRBD1 | TRBV29-1 | 16 | CSALGIGGSNTGELFF | TGCAGCGCCCTAGGGATAGGGGGCTCGAACACCGGGGAGCTGTTTTTT
TRBJ2-3 | few | - | TRBV28 | 15 | CASSLLVPDTDTQYF | TGTGCCAGCAGTTTATTGGTCCCAGACACAGATACGCAGTATTTT
TRBJ2-1 | few | - | TRBV13 | 15 | CASSLERQPYNEQFF | TGTGCCAGCAGCTTAGAGAGACAGCCCTACAATGAGCAGTTCTTC
TRBJ2-3 | - | - | TRBV29-1 | 14 | CSVGGGFGTDTQYF | TGCAGCGTTGGGGGAGGTTTTGGCACAGATACGCAGTATTTT
TRBJ2-1 | - | - | TRBV6-2/TRBV6-3 | 15 | CASSYRQAFYNEQFF | TGTGCCAGCAGTTATAGGCAGGCCTTCTACAATGAGCAGTTCTTC